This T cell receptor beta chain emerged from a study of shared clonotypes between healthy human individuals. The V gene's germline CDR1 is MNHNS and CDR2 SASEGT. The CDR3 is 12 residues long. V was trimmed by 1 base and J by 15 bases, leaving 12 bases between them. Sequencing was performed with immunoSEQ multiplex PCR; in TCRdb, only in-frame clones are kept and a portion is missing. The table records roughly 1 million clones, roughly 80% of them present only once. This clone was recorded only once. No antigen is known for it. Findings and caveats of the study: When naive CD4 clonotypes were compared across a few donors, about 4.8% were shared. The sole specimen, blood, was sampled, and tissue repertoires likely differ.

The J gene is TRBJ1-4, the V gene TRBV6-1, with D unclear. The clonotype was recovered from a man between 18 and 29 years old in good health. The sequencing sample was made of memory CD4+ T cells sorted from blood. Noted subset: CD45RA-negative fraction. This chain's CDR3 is CASSEEELRLFF. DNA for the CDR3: TGTGCCAGCAGTGAAGAGGAGTTAAGATTGTTTTTT.